This T cell receptor beta chain was retrieved from a study of T-cell reconstitution after alpha-beta-depleted transplantation in children. The TCRbeta library incorporated unique molecular identifiers. In TCRdb, the PCR reads were re-called with MiXCR into one record per CDR3 protein. The sample carries some 200,000 distinct CDR3 sequences, roughly 15% recorded once. CDR1 and CDR2 from the germline V gene are SGHAT and FQDESV (reference sequence). The CDR3 runs 14 residues. V lost 1 base and J 6 bases, leaving 12 bases between the germline ends. This sequence originates from a human donor who donated a stem cell graft to a child with acute lymphoblastic leukemia. The chain carries TRBV11-1 and TRBJ1-2, with D maybe TRBD1 (6 bases). The sample here was PBMCs from the stem cell graft donor, taken from the stem cell graft. Written as DNA, the CDR3 is TGTGCCAGCAGCTTAGTTCCAGGGGCAAATGGCTACACCTTC. This gives the protein CASSLVPGANGYTF.